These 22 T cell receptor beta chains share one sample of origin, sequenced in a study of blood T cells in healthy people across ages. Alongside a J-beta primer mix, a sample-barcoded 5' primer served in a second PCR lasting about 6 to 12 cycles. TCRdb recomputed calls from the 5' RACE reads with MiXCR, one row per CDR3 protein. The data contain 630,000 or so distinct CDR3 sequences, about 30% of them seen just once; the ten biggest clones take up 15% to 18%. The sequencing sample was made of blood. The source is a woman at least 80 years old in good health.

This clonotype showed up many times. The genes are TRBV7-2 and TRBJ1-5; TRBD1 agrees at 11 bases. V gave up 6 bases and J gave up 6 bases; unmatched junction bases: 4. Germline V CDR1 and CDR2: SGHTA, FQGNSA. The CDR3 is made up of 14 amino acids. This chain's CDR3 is CASRGTGGSQPQHF. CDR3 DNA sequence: TGTGCCAGCAGGGGGACAGGGGGAAGTCAGCCCCAGCATTTT.

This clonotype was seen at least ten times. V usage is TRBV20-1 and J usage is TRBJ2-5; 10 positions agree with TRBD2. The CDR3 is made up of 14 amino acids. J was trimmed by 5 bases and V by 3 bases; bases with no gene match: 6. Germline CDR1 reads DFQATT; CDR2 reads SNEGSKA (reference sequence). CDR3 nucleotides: TGCAGTGCTAGTAAACTAGCGGGGCCGGAGACCCAGTACTTC. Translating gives CSASKLAGPETQYF.

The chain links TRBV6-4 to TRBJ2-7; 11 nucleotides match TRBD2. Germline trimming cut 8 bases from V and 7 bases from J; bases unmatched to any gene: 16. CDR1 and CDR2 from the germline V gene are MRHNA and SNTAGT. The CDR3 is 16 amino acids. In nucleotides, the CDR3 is TGTGCCAGCGGTGCCGTAGCGGGGGGGGCCTACAATGAGCAGTACTTC. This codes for CASGAVAGGAYNEQYF.

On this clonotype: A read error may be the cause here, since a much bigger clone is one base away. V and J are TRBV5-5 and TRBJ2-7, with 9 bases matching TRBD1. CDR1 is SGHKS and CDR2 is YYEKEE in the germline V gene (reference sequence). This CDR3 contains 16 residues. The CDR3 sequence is CASSLGAGTGINERYF. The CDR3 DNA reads TGTGCCAGCAGCTTGGGCGCCGGGACAGGGATAAACGAGCGGTACTTC.

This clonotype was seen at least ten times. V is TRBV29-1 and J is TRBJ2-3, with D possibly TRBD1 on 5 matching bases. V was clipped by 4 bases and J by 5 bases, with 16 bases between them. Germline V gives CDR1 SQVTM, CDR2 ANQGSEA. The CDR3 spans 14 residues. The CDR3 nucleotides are TGCAGCGTTGGGCAGGGAAGAGTTAAAGATACGCAGTATTTT. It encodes CSVGQGRVKDTQYF.

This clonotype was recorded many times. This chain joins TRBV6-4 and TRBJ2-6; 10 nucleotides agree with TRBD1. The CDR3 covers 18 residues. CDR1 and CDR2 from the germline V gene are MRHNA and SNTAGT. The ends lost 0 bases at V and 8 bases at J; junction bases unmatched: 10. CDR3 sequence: CASSDSGTGAVGSNVLTF. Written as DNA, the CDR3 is TGTGCCAGCAGTGACTCCGGGACAGGGGCGGTCGGGTCCAACGTCCTGACTTTC.

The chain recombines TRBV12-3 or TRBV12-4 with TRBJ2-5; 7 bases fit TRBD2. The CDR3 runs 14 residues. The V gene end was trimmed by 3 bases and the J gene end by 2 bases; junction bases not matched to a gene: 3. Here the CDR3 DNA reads TGTGCCAGCAGTTTCGGGGGACTACAAGAGACCCAGTACTTC. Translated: CASSFGGLQETQYF.

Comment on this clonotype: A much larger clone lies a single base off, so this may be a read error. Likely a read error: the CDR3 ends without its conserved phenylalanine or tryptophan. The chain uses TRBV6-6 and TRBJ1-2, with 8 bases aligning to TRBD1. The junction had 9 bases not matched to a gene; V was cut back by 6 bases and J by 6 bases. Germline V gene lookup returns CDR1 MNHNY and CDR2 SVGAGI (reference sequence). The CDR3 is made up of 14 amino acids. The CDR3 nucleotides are TGTGCCAGCAGAGCAGGGGGCCGGACTCATGGCTACACCGTC. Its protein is CASRAGGRTHGYTV.

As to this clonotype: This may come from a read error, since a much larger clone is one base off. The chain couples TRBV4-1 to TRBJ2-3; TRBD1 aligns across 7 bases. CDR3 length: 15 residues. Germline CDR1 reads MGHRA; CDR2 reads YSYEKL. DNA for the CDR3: TGCGCCAGCAGCCACCGGGACAGTAACACAGATATGCAGTATTTT. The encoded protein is CASSHRDSNTDMQYF.

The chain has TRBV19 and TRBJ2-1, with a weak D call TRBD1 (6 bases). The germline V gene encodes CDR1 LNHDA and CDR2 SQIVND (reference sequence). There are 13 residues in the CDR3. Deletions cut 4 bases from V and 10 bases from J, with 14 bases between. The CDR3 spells CASSKGTFGEQFF. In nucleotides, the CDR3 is TGTGCCAGTAGTAAGGGGACATTTGGGGAGCAGTTCTTC.

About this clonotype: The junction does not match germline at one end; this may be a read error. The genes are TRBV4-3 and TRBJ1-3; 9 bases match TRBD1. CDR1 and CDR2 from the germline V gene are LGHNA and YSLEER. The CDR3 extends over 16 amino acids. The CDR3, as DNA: TGCGCCAGCAGCCAAGGGCCCAGGACAGGGGTGGACACCGTATATTTT. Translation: CASSQGPRTGVDTVYF.

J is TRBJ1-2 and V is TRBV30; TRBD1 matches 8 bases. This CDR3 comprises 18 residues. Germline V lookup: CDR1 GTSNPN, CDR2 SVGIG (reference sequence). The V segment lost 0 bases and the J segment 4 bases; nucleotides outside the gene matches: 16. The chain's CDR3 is CAWSVTGALPSWLYGYTF. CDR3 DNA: TGTGCCTGGAGTGTGACAGGGGCCCTCCCTAGCTGGCTCTATGGCTACACCTTC.

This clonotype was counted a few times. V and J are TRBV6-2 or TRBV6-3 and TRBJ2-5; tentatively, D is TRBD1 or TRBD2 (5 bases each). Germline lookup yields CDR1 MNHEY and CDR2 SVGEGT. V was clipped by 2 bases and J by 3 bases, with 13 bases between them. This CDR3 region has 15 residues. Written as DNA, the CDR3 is TGTGCCAGCAGTTACCCTTCTCGGGGCAAAGAGACCCAGTACTTC. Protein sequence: CASSYPSRGKETQYF.

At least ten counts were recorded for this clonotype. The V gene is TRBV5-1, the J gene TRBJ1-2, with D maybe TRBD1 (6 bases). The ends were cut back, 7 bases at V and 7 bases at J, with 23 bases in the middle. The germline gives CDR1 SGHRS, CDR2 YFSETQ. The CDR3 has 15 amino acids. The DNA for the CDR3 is TGCGCCAGCGCTAGGGACAAAGGAATGTCCGCTGGCTACACCTTC. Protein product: CASARDKGMSAGYTF.

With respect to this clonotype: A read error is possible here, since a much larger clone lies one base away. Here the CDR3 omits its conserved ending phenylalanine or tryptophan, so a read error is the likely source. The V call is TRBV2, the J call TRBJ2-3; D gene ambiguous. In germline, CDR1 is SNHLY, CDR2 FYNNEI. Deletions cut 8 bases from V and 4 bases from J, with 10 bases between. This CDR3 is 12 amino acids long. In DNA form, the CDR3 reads TGTGCCAGCCTCCGTAGGGCAGATACGCAGTATTCT. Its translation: CASLRRADTQYS.

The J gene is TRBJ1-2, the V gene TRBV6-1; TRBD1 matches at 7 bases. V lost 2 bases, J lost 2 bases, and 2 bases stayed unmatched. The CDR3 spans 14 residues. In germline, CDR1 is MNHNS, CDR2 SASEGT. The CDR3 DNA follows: TGTGCCAGCAGTGAATGGGACAGCAACTATGGCTACACCTTC. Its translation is CASSEWDSNYGYTF.

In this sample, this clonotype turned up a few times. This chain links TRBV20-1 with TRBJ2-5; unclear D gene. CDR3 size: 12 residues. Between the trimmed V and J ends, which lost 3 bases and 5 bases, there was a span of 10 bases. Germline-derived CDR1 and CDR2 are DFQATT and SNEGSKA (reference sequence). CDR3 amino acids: CSASDVGETQYF. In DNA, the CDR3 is TGCAGTGCTAGTGATGTAGGGGAGACCCAGTACTTC.

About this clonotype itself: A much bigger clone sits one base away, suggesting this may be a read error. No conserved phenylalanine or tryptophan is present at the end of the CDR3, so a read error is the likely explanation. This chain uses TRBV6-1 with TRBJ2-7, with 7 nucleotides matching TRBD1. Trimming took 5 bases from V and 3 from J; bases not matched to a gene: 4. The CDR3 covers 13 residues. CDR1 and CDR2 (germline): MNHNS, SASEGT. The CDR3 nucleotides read TGTGCCAGCAGTTGGGGACAGATCTACGAGCAGTACCTC. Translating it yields CASSWGQIYEQYL.

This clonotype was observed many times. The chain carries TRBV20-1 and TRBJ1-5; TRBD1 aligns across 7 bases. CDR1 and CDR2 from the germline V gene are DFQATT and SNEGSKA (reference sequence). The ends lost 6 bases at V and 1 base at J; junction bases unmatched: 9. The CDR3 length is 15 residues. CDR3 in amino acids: CSAQRQGRSNQPQHF. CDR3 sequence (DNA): TGCAGTGCCCAGAGACAGGGCCGCAGCAATCAGCCCCAGCATTTT.

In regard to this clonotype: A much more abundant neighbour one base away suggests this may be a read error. CDR3 bases: TGCAGTGCTAGTCGGCGCCCCAATCGGCCCCAGCATTTT. Encoded protein: CSASRRPNRPQHF. The gene calls are TRBV20-1 and TRBJ1-5; D gene uncertain. This CDR3 comprises 13 residues. The germline gives CDR1 DFQATT, CDR2 SNEGSKA (reference sequence).

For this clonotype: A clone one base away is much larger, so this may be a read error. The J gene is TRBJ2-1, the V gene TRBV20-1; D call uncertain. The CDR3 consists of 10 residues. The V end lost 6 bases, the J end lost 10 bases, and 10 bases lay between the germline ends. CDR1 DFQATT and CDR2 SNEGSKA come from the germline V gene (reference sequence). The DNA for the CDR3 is TGCAGTGCGGGTACCTACGAGCAGTTCTTC. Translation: CSAGTYEQFF.

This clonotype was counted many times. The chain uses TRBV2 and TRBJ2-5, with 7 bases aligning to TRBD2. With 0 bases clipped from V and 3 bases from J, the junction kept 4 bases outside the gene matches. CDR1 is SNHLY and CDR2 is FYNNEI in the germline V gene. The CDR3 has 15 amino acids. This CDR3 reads CASSEARGEKETQYF. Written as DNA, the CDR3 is TGTGCCAGCAGTGAAGCTCGGGGGGAAAAAGAGACCCAGTACTTC.